The T cell receptor (beta chain) described here comes from a study of cytomegalovirus exposure and HLA in healthy donors. General observations from the study: CMV antigen specificity of three CMV-associated chains was confirmed in vitro.

As concerns this clone: Its target is unknown.

13 Jbeta primers and 60 Vbeta primers were used for the PCR. Profiled with immunoSEQ multiplex PCR; TCRdb holds only in-frame clones, not every one. The data contain some 120,000 clones, roughly four fifths of them singletons. Donors sampled were nominally healthy, though unrecorded immune exposures were likely. The source material was PBMCs. The receptor comes from a woman under 30 in good health and CMV-seronegative.

The CDR3 coding sequence is TGCGCCAGCAGCGCATCCGGGACTAGTATAAATGAGCAGTTCTTC. Its translation is CASSASGTSINEQFF. The chain links TRBV5-1 to TRBJ2-1; 8 bases fit TRBD2. This CDR3 has 15 residues. V was pared by 4 bases and J by 7 bases, with 10 bases of the junction left unmatched. Germline assignment: CDR1 SGHRS and CDR2 YFSETQ. Filled out from reference TRBV5-1 and TRBJ2-1, the complete variable domain reads KAGVTQTPRYLIKTRGQQVTLSCSPISGHRSVSWYQQTPGQGLQFLFEYFSETQRNKGNFPGRFSGRQFSNSRSEMNVSTLELGDSALYLCASSASGTSINEQFFGPGTRLTVL.